The T cell receptor beta chain under discussion was sequenced for a study of blood T cells in healthy people across ages. J lost 4 bases, V lost 4 bases, and 8 bases had no gene match. CDR1 is SGHDT and CDR2 is YYEEEE in the germline V gene. The length of the CDR3 is 15 residues. Study-wide points: Researchers report that TCR beta diversity correlated strongly with naive T cell percentage.

Sample-barcoded 5' priming and a J-beta primer mix drove a second PCR of about 7 to 11 cycles. One entry per CDR3 protein, called by TCRdb with MiXCR from the 5' RACE reads. Counted here are about 1,500,000 distinct CDR3 sequences, roughly 40% occurring once; the ten biggest clones make up roughly 7.7%. This clonotype appeared a few times. Antigen: not known. The chain joins TRBV5-6 to TRBJ2-3; 8 bases are a match to TRBD2. The TCR comes from a woman younger than 35 in good health. Material: blood. The CDR3 DNA sequence: TGTGCCAGCAGCCCCGCCGGACTAGCCCCAGATACGCAGTATTTT. Amino acids: CASSPAGLAPDTQYF.